The next 14 T cell receptor beta chains were all read from a single sample in a study of blood T cell repertoires in COVID-19. Using immunoSEQ multiplex PCR, the repertoire was profiled, and TCRdb retains in-frame clones only, with some absent. This table holds about 110,000 clones, 80% found once. The specimen sequenced was peripheral blood. Every receptor here comes from a human donor in a cohort sampled during active or convalescent COVID-19.

The chain links TRBV3-1 (or the pseudogene TRBV3-2) to TRBJ2-3; TRBD2 matches 9 bases. Trimming took 0 bases from V and 3 from J; bases not matched to a gene: 7. Germline-derived CDR1 and CDR2 are LGHDT and YNNKEL (reference sequence). The CDR3 loop spans 17 amino acids. CDR3 DNA: TGTGCCAGCAGCCAAGAGGGGGCGGGAGGGCCGACAGATACGCAGTATTTT. Its translation: CASSQEGAGGPTDTQYF.

The V call is TRBV4-1, the J call TRBJ1-4, with D perhaps matching TRBD1 (5 bases). CDR3 length: 17 residues. V was shortened by 1 base and J by 6 bases, with 18 bases between the two germline ends. Germline CDR1 reads MGHRA; CDR2 reads YSYEKL. In DNA form, the CDR3 reads TGCGCCAGCAGCCAAGTTGCGGTGGGGAAGGGGTATGAAAAACTGTTTTTT. This translates into CASSQVAVGKGYEKLFF.

This chain connects TRBV5-4 to TRBJ2-1; D ambiguous. This CDR3 contains 12 residues. Trimming took 3 bases from V and 5 from J, leaving 6 bases between them. Per germline, CDR1 SGHNT and CDR2 YYREEE (reference sequence). In DNA form, the CDR3 reads TGTGCCAGCAGCTACAACGACAATGAGCAGTTCTTC. It encodes CASSYNDNEQFF.

The chain is built from TRBV15 and TRBJ2-2; 8 bases are shared with TRBD1. J gave up 6 bases and V 4 bases, and 10 bases lay outside the gene matches. Germline V CDR1 and CDR2: LNHNV, YYDKDF (reference sequence). The CDR3 sequence is 16 residues long. CDR3 sequence reads: CATSTSRTGSPGELFF. The CDR3 DNA reads TGTGCCACCAGCACATCTCGGACAGGGTCCCCCGGGGAGCTGTTTTTT.

The chain uses TRBV7-8 and TRBJ1-4; TRBD1 agrees at 8 bases. Losses at the gene ends were 6 bases for V and 1 base for J; bases not matched to a gene: 10. The CDR3 spans 17 residues. Germline V gene data show CDR1 as SGHVS and CDR2 as FQNEAQ. For the CDR3, the DNA is TGTGCCAGCAGTCAGCGGGGCACAGGGGGAACTAATGAAAAACTGTTTTTT. Its protein product is CASSQRGTGGTNEKLFF.

This clone was seen only a few times. This chain uses TRBV7-2 with TRBJ2-7; 13 nucleotides align to TRBD2. This CDR3 has 17 amino acids. Germline CDR1 and CDR2: SGHTA and FQGNSA. The V segment lost 6 bases and the J segment 6 bases; nucleotides outside the gene matches: 14. CDR3 sequence reads: CASSSPWTSGSMSEQYF. The CDR3 DNA is TGTGCCAGCAGTTCACCTTGGACTAGCGGGAGTATGAGCGAGCAGTACTTC.

The chain couples TRBV14 to TRBJ1-1; a possible D gene is TRBD1 (6 bases). V was cut by 0 bases and J by 5 bases, with 16 bases left in between. The CDR3 is 16 amino acids. Germline V CDR1 and CDR2: SGHDN, FVKESK. CDR3 nucleotide sequence: TGTGCCAGCAGCCAAGATCAGCGGGGGCGTGATACTGAAGCTTTCTTT. Protein sequence: CASSQDQRGRDTEAFF.

The chain uses TRBV6-5 and TRBJ2-3, with 9 nucleotides matching TRBD2. Trimming took 0 bases from V and 1 from J; bases not matched to a gene: 2. Germline V CDR1 and CDR2: MNHEY, SVGAGI. The CDR3 covers 16 residues. For the CDR3, the DNA is TGTGCCAGCAGTTACTCGAGCGGGGGGCGCACAGATACGCAGTATTTT. This gives the protein CASSYSSGGRTDTQYF.

The chain links TRBV7-9 to TRBJ1-1; D perhaps matches TRBD1 (5 bases). This CDR3 has 13 amino acids. Germline V gene lookup returns CDR1 SEHNR and CDR2 FQNEAQ (reference sequence). Trimming removed 8 bases from V and 2 bases from J, with 12 bases in between. The CDR3 nucleotides are TGTGCCAGCGTTTGGGGGGGAAACACTGAAGCTTTCTTT. It yields the protein CASVWGGNTEAFF.

The rearrangement uses TRBV4-3 and TRBJ2-7; TRBD1 is a possible D gene (6 bases). Germline V gives CDR1 LGHNA, CDR2 YSLEER. Deletions cut 3 bases from V and 3 bases from J, with 12 bases between. CDR3 size: 14 residues. CDR3 loop: CASSHNRVNYEQYF. CDR3 DNA sequence: TGCGCCAGCAGCCACAACAGGGTAAACTACGAGCAGTACTTC.

The V gene is TRBV7-8, the J gene TRBJ1-1; no clear D gene. The CDR3 is made up of 16 amino acids. Germline CDR1 SGHVS, CDR2 FQNEAQ. Trimming cost V 1 base and J 4 bases, with 16 bases left between them. The CDR3 protein is CASSLVLPGVVTEAFF. The CDR3 DNA is TGTGCCAGCAGCTTAGTTTTACCGGGAGTCGTCACTGAAGCTTTCTTT. The full variable domain, with the rest looked up from reference TRBV7-8 and TRBJ1-1, is GAGVSQSPRYKVAKRGQDVALRCDPISGHVSLFWYQQALGQGPEFLTYFQNEAQLDKSGLPSDRFFAERPEGSVSTLKIQRTQQEDSAVYLCASSLVLPGVVTEAFFGQGTRLTVV.

The CDR3 DNA reads TGCAGCGGGGCCTTAAGTAATGGCTACACCTTC. Protein sequence: CSGALSNGYTF. V is TRBV29-1 and J is TRBJ1-2, with D uncertain. Germline V gene data show CDR1 as SQVTM and CDR2 as ANQGSEA. Trimming pared 7 bases from V and 6 bases from J, leaving 12 bases between. The CDR3 covers 11 residues.

The chain is built from TRBV29-1 and TRBJ1-2, with D possibly being TRBD1 (5 bases). The germline V and J ends were trimmed by 6 bases and 5 bases, with 16 bases remaining between them. Germline V gene data show CDR1 as SQVTM and CDR2 as ANQGSEA. This CDR3 is built from 13 residues. CDR3 nucleotide sequence: TGCAGCGTCACCTCGGACACCAAATATGGCTACACCTTC. Amino acid sequence: CSVTSDTKYGYTF.

This clone was seen only once. The chain carries TRBV7-9 and TRBJ2-4; the match to TRBD2 covers 16 bases. This CDR3 has 19 amino acids. Trimming removed 4 bases from V and 5 bases from J; junction bases left unmatched: 11. CDR1 and CDR2 from the germline V gene are SEHNR and FQNEAQ (reference sequence). The CDR3 DNA sequence: TGTGCCAGCAGCTCGGAACCGGGACTAGCGGGGGGGCTTGAAAACATTCAGTACTTC. This gives the protein CASSSEPGLAGGLENIQYF.